The rows below give T cell receptor beta chains drawn from one sample of a study of CD8+ T cells in alopecia areata. Clones were read by immunoSEQ multiplex PCR, and TCRdb kept only the in-frame ones, dropping some. Here the sample spans 200,000 to 250,000 clones, 57% being singletons. Source: CD4+ T cells sorted from blood, taken at week 0. The receptors here all came from a human donor with alopecia areata. Each CDR3 is given without its conserved first and last residue.

TRBV30 AWSVPLTGDTEAF
TRBV2 ASSEALGTSGRLDNEQF
TRBV29-1 SVVGQEGLETQY
TRBV9 ASSVNTYTEAF
TRBV2 ASRAGTGHQPQH
TRBV15 ATSRTVNYEQY
TRBV2 ASRAGTPFRIEKLF
TRBV9 ASSTTGTPGPQH
TRBV5-4 ASSSADSSPSTDTQY
TRBV18 ASSTAGRNTEAF
TRBV10-3 AISGGGQQY
TRBV7-7 ASSLGHLDEQY
TRBV5-1 ASSFGASYEQY
TRBV6-5 ASSYRTGGDYGYT
TRBV2 ASTDRANQPQH
TRBV27 ASSSPGFTQY
TRBV5-6 ASSSPRRGKAYEQY
TRBV7-9 ASSGTTSSYNEQF
TRBV13 ASSTRTSGRASQETQY
TRBV2 ASGGPGGAETQY
TRBV4-1 ASSASLARGVYEQY
TRBV29-1 SVRWQDYGYT
TRBV6-6 ASSQRGIGF
TRBV6-6 ATTRDTGGRGGYT
TRBV7-6 ASSLLPDLGGNQPQH
TRBV30 AWSGIGGQLNTEAF
TRBV30 ARGTGNTEAF
TRBV7-9 ASSLAHVYT
TRBV29-1 SVGLNYEQY
TRBV29-1 SVGKESAGYGYT
TRBV27 ASSLRNSLLGNQPQH
TRBV27 ASGGQSNQPQH
TRBV29-1 SGWEVDEKLF
TRBV6-6 ASSYSQIYEQY
TRBV29-1 SVRQNPSYGYT
TRBV29-1 SVTQLGGANVLT
TRBV29-1 SVAFGTGIYEQY
TRBV29-1 SSSGQDSNGEQF
TRBV6-5 ASRVADFRTDTQY
TRBV11-1 ASSKDSRGVLT
TRBV9 ASSVGSTTQY
TRBV10-3 AISAEGGTQNIQY
TRBV10-3 AISESDSKEAF
TRBV6-6 ASRDPSNSPLH
TRBV6-1 ASSAPSSAGAYNEQF
TRBV29-1 SVVGQGAQGLYGYT
TRBV5-1 ASSLGGAGSGYEQY
TRBV5-1 ATKEGQWTDTQY
TRBV6-5 AIGGANYGYT
TRBV5-4 ASSLAFREDRVAGGYT
TRBV7-3 ASSLSSYSVPGKTGELF
TRBV9 ASSRRWGDTEAF
TRBV4-2 ASSPGHIVSYEQY
TRBV19 ASRSSFSGANVLT
TRBV7-9 ASSSHRGEAF
TRBV29-1 SVAGSSYEQY
TRBV30 AWSGPSGRTYNEQF
TRBV6-1 ASSADLQGREAF
TRBV7-2 ASSYLGQAAETQY
TRBV6-1 ASSATGALNYGYT